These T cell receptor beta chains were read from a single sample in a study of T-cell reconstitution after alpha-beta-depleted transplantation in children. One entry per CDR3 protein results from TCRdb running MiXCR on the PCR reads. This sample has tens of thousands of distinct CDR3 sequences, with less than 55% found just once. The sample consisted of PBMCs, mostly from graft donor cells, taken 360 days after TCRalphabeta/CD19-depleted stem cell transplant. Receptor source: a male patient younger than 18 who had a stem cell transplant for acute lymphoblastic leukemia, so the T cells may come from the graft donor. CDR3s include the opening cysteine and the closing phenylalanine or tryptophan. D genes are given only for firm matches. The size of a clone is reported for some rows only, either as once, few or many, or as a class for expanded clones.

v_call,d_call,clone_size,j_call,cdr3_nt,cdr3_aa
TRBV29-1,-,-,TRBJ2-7,TGCAGCGTTGAAAGGGACTTACCCTACGAGCAGTACTTC,CSVERDLPYEQYF
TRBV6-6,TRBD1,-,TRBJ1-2,TGTGCCGGCTCAGACAGGGCCTATGGCTACACCTTC,CAGSDRAYGYTF
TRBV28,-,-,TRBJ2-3,TGTGCCAGCAGTTTACCTACAGATACGCAGTATTTT,CASSLPTDTQYF
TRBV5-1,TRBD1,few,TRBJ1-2,TGCGCCAGCAGCTTGGGGACAGGGCTGATCTATGGCTACACCTTC,CASSLGTGLIYGYTF
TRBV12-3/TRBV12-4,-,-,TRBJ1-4,TGTGCCAGCAGCACTGCAACTAATGAAAAACTGTTTTTT,CASSTATNEKLFF
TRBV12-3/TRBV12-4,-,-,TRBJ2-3,TGTGCCAGCAGTTTGTACAGGGAGGGAGATACGCAGTATTTT,CASSLYREGDTQYF
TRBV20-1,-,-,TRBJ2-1,TGCAGTGCTTCGACTACCCCCTTCGGGAATGAGCAGTTCTTC,CSASTTPFGNEQFF
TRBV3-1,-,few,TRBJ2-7,TGTGCCAGCAGCCAAGATTTTAATTCCTACGAGCAGTACTTC,CASSQDFNSYEQYF
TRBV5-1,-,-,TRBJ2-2,TGCGCCACCGCCGAACAGAGGAACACCGGGGAGCTGTTTTTT,CATAEQRNTGELFF
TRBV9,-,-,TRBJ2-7,TGTGCCAGCAGCGCTAGGGCAGGTAATCACGAGCAGTACTTC,CASSARAGNHEQYF
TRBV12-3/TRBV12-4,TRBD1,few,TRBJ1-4,TGTGCCAGCAGTCCCCGGACAGGGGGGATGGGAAGTGAAAAACTGTTTTTT,CASSPRTGGMGSEKLFF
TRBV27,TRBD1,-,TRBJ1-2,TGTGCCACCAGGGTTCCGGGACAGGGGGATGGCTACACCTTC,CATRVPGQGDGYTF
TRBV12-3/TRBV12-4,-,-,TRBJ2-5,TGTGCCAGCAGACGAACCCTTCAAGAGACCCAGTACTTC,CASRRTLQETQYF
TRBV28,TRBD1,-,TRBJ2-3,TGTGCCAGCAGTTCGGCGACAGGGGGGACGGATACGCAGTATTTT,CASSSATGGTDTQYF
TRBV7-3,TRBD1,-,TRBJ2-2,TGTGCCAGCAGTCACGAGCCGGGACAGGGGGCGGACGGGGAGCTGTTTTTT,CASSHEPGQGADGELFF
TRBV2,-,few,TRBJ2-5,TGTGCCAGCAGCTCAACGGAGACCCAGTACTTC,CASSSTETQYF
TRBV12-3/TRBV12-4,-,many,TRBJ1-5,TGTGCCAGCAGTTCCGTTTTACCTACAGGGCGTTTACAGCCCCAGCATTTT,CASSSVLPTGRLQPQHF
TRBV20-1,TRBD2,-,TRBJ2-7,TGCAGTGCTAGCGGGAGGAACGAGCAGTACTTC,CSASGRNEQYF
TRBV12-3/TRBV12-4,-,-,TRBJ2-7,TGTGCCAGCAGTTTAATTCAGGGCTACGAGCAGTACTTC,CASSLIQGYEQYF
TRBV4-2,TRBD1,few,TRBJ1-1,TGTGCCAGCAGCCCGAGACAGGGAGATTCGGCTGAAGCTTTCTTT,CASSPRQGDSAEAFF
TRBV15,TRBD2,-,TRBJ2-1,TGTGCCACCAGCAGAAGTAGCGGGACTGGCTACAATGAGCAGTTCTTC,CATSRSSGTGYNEQFF
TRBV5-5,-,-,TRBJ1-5,TGTGCCAGCAGCTTCTTCCGGGACACGAGATCCAATCAGCCCCAGCATTTT,CASSFFRDTRSNQPQHF
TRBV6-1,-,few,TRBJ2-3,TGTGCCAGCAGTGAGTGGCAGAGCACAGATACGCAGTATTTT,CASSEWQSTDTQYF
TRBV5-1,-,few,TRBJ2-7,TGCGCCAGCGGCTCTGGTGGGGGTTACGAGCAGTACTTC,CASGSGGGYEQYF
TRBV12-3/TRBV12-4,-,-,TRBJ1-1,TGTGCCAGCAGTTTAAGCCGGCAACTGAACACTGAAGCTTTCTTT,CASSLSRQLNTEAFF
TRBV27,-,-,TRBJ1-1,TGTGCCAGCAGGCAAGGGGGGAACACTGAAGCTTTCTTT,CASRQGGNTEAFF
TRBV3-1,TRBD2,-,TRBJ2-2,TGTGCCAGCAGCCACCGACTAGCGGGAGGGGGTACCGGGGAGCTGTTTTTT,CASSHRLAGGGTGELFF
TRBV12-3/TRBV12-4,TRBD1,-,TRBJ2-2,TGTGCCAGCAGTTGGACAGGGGACACCGGGGAGCTGTTTTTT,CASSWTGDTGELFF
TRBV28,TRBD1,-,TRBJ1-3,TGTGCCAGCAGTCGCGGGACAGGCTTCTCTGGAAACACCATATATTTT,CASSRGTGFSGNTIYF
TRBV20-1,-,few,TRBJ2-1,TGCAGTGCTAGAGATATTTGGGGTGCTGAGGGGAATGTATACAATGAGCAGTTCTTC,CSARDIWGAEGNVYNEQFF
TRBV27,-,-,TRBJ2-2,TGTGCCAGCAGTTTAGTAGGGGAACTTGACACCGGGGAGCTGTTTTTT,CASSLVGELDTGELFF